The 11 T cell receptor beta chains given below trace back to one sample, sequenced in a study of CD8+ T cells in alopecia areata. cDNA prepared by RNA extraction and subsequent reverse transcription served as the template for sequencing. Method: immunoSEQ multiplex PCR; TCRdb's copy keeps in-frame clones and lacks some. Of around 100,000 clones listed, 41% are singletons. Sequences were obtained from CD4+ T cells sorted from blood. The receptors here all came from a human donor with alopecia areata.

V usage is TRBV20-1 and J usage is TRBJ1-2; D not certain. Germline V lookup: CDR1 DFQATT, CDR2 SNEGSKA (reference sequence). CDR3 length: 11 amino acids. The V end lost 5 bases, the J end lost 0 bases, and 4 bases lay between the germline ends. CDR3 bases: TGCAGTGCTGGGTCTAACTATGGCTACACCTTC. Translating gives CSAGSNYGYTF.

This clone was counted only a few times. This sequence may be a read error, since a much larger clone differs from it by one base. The chain has TRBV7-2 and TRBJ2-2; 9 positions match TRBD2. V trimming: 1 base; J trimming: 7 bases; junction bases outside the gene matches: 7. This CDR3 comprises 16 residues. Germline V gene lookup returns CDR1 SGHTA and CDR2 FQGNSA. The CDR3 protein is CASSLVRGGAGGELFF. CDR3 sequence (DNA): TGTGCCAGCAGCTTAGTGCGCGGGGGGGCCGGCGGGGAGCTGTTTTTT.

This clone has only a few counts. The CDR3 reads CASSEAGWGMAKNIQYF. The CDR3, as DNA: TGTGCCAGCAGTGAAGCCGGGTGGGGGATGGCCAAAAACATTCAGTACTTC. This sequence joins TRBV2 and TRBJ2-4; tentatively, D is TRBD1 or TRBD2 (5 bases each). V was clipped by 0 bases and J by 1 base, with 13 bases between them. The CDR3 extends over 17 amino acids. The V gene's germline CDR1 is SNHLY and CDR2 FYNNEI.

The chain has TRBV6-6 and TRBJ2-7; D gene uncertain. The CDR3 spans 11 residues. From germline, CDR1 is MNHNY and CDR2 SVGAGI (reference sequence). The V end lost 2 bases, the J end lost 6 bases, and 5 bases lay between the germline ends. DNA for the CDR3: TGTGCCAGCAGTTACCGGGTCGAGCAGTACTTC. This gives the protein CASSYRVEQYF.

J is TRBJ2-5 and V is TRBV29-1, with D perhaps given as TRBD1 or TRBD2 (5 bases each). Matching the DNA end better, TRBJ2-7 makes the J call doubtful. This CDR3 has 14 residues. CDR1 is SQVTM, CDR2 ANQGSEA, per germline. CDR3 in amino acids: CSAIRDGVTYEQYF. CDR3 nucleotides: TGCAGCGCAATCCGGGACGGCGTTACCTACGAGCAGTACTTC.

The chain is built from TRBV29-1 and TRBJ2-1; TRBD2 might be the D (5 bases). The CDR3 contains 14 residues. Trimming left V 4 bases short and J 3 bases short, with 13 bases between. Germline assignment: CDR1 SQVTM and CDR2 ANQGSEA. CDR3 sequence reads: CSVVLAVNYNEQFF. In DNA, the CDR3 is TGCAGCGTTGTTCTAGCCGTGAACTACAATGAGCAGTTCTTC.

This clone has more than one count but fewer than ten. This chain links TRBV29-1 with TRBJ1-5; possible D gene TRBD1, 5 bases. The ends were cut back, 0 bases at V and 7 bases at J, with 10 bases in the middle. The CDR3 runs to 13 residues. Germline lookup yields CDR1 SQVTM and CDR2 ANQGSEA. CDR3 in DNA: TGCAGCGTTGAAGAATTGGGGGGACAGCCCCAGCATTTT. This encodes CSVEELGGQPQHF.

The genes are TRBV7-9 and TRBJ2-7; D unresolved. Germline V gene data show CDR1 as SEHNR and CDR2 as FQNEAQ (reference sequence). Trimming stripped 6 bases from V and 0 bases from J, with 18 bases between. This CDR3 is 16 amino acids long. The CDR3 region has the DNA TGTGCCAGCAGTCCTCCGACCTATTTCCACTCCTACGAGCAGTACTTC. This gives the protein CASSPPTYFHSYEQYF.

V usage is TRBV7-2 and J usage is TRBJ2-1; D remains ambiguous. The germline CDR1 and CDR2 sequences are SGHTA and FQGNSA. This CDR3 is 14 amino acids long. Trimming cost V 1 base and J 4 bases, with 8 bases left between them. CDR3 residues: CASSLEQIYNEQFF. DNA of the CDR3: TGTGCCAGCAGCTTAGAACAGATTTACAATGAGCAGTTCTTC.

The chain recombines TRBV18 with TRBJ1-2; D uncertain. The germline V gene has CDR1 KGHSH and CDR2 LQKENI. The ends were cut back, 6 bases at V and 3 bases at J, with 11 bases in the middle. This CDR3 has 13 amino acids. Here the CDR3 reads CASSGDPDYGYTF. The CDR3 nucleotides are TGTGCCAGCTCCGGCGACCCGGACTATGGCTACACCTTC. Full variable domain (outside the CDR3, taken from reference TRBV18 and TRBJ1-2): NAGVMQNPRHLVRRRGQEARLRCSPMKGHSHVYWYRQLPEEGLKFMVYLQKENIIDESGMPKERFSAEFPKEGPSILRIQQVVRGDSAAYFCASSGDPDYGYTFGSGTRLTVV.

The CDR3 loop is CASNYRTGGKQPQHF. The CDR3 nucleotides read TGTGCCAGCAATTACAGGACAGGTGGGAAGCAGCCCCAGCATTTT. This chain joins TRBV2 and TRBJ1-5; 7 bases align to TRBD1. Losses at the gene ends were 7 bases for V and 7 bases for J; bases not matched to a gene: 13. Germline values: CDR1 SNHLY, CDR2 FYNNEI. This CDR3 comprises 15 residues.